This record covers a single T cell receptor (beta chain). The sample is drawn from a study of blood T cell repertoires in COVID-19. About the study: Spain, Italy and the United States supplied samples that represented acute and convalescent COVID-19.

CDR1 is LGHDT, CDR2 YNNKEL, per germline (reference sequence). This CDR3 is built from 17 residues. V lost 1 base to trimming and J lost 0 bases, with 10 bases between them. The authors' processing: By means of reference gene primer amplification, nucleated cell counts were estimated. Only in-frame clones appear in the TCRdb table, and some are missing; sequencing was by immunoSEQ multiplex PCR. That table supplies the V and J calls and clone size; D and trimming were determined from the DNA. The table has about 120,000 clones, 77% seen once. The sample was peripheral blood. The chain has TRBV3-1 (or the pseudogene TRBV3-2) and TRBJ2-6; no firm D call. The TCR sequence derives from a human donor in a cohort sampled during active COVID-19. The CDR3 reads CASSQGAPGSGANVLTF. In DNA, the CDR3 is TGTGCCAGCAGCCAAGGAGCCCCGGGCTCTGGGGCCAACGTCCTGACTTTC.